This T cell receptor (beta chain) is from a study of blood T cell repertoires in COVID-19. Sequencing used immunoSEQ multiplex PCR; TCRdb keeps in-frame clones, though not all of them. Of 250,000 to 350,000 clones in the sample, approximately 86% were seen once. The CDR3 has 13 amino acids. V lost 6 bases and J lost 5, with 13 bases in between. Germline V gene data show CDR1 as SGHNT and CDR2 as YENEEA. The sample was peripheral blood. The TCR originated in a human donor with COVID-19, enrolled during active disease. The donor label of this sample is uncertain. V usage is TRBV11-3 and J usage is TRBJ2-5; TRBD2 is a possible D gene (6 bases). The CDR3 loop reads CASSSNAGETQYF. As DNA, the CDR3 is TGTGCCAGCAGTTCAAATGCGGGGGAGACCCAGTACTTC.